This T cell receptor (beta chain) comes out of a study of identical twins. Overall study findings and caveats: The abundant beta clonotypes from cord blood had fewer insertions, and memory repertoires had none of this. Possibly, invariant MAIT and iNKT cells partly confounded zero-insertion analyses.

A universal primer site arose from template switching, and cDNA bore unique molecular identifiers. One entry per CDR3 protein results from TCRdb running MiXCR on the 5' RACE reads. The sample has about 570,000 distinct CDR3 sequences; 9.5% to 10% are singletons. On this clonotype itself: Its specificity is not known.

CDR3 length: 13 residues. The V segment lost 5 bases and the J segment 0 bases; nucleotides outside the gene matches: 2. The germline V gene has CDR1 GTSNPN and CDR2 SVGIG (reference sequence). The sample was also reused in another study, on yellow fever vaccine responses in identical twins.

Sample: PBMCs. This chain uses TRBV30 with TRBJ2-3; 7 bases are shared with TRBD1. The origin of this receptor is a woman under 30 in good health. This CDR3 is CAWGQVSTDTQYF. The DNA of the CDR3 is TGTGCCTGGGGACAGGTTAGCACAGATACGCAGTATTTT. The full variable domain, its missing parts supplied by reference TRBV30 and TRBJ2-3, is SQTIHQWPATLVQPVGSPLSLECTVEGTSNPNLYWYRQAAGRGLQLLFYSVGIGQISSEVPQNLSASRPQDRQFILSSKKLLLSDSGFYLCAWGQVSTDTQYFGPGTRLTVL.